This is a list of T cell receptor beta chains from one sample in a study of Ad26.COV2.S vaccination and SARS-CoV-2 variants. Data came from immunoSEQ multiplex PCR; TCRdb stores just in-frame clones and leaves some out. Of around 300,000 clones in the sample, 88% were seen once. The sequencing here drew on peripheral blood, taken in a trial of Ad26.COV2.S vaccine versus placebo. Receptors originate from a person between 18 and 59 years old who received the Ad26.COV2.S COVID-19 vaccine or a placebo. Each CDR3 is given with its conserved first and last residue. A D gene is named only where the DNA matches it firmly. Some rows mark clone size as missing; the rest say once, few, many or name a class of expanded clone.

len: 14; abundance: NA; d_gene: NA; v_gene: TRBV5-6; j_gene: TRBJ1-4; CDR3nt: TGTGCCAGCAGCTTGAGCCTTTGGGCTGAAAAACTGTTTTTT; CDR3aa: CASSLSLWAEKLFF
len: 11; abundance: NA; d_gene: TRBD1; v_gene: TRBV2; j_gene: TRBJ2-3; CDR3nt: TGTGCCAGCTGGCGACAGGGGTGGGGGTATTTT; CDR3aa: CASWRQGWGYF
len: 15; abundance: NA; d_gene: NA; v_gene: TRBV9; j_gene: TRBJ2-1; CDR3nt: TGTGCCAGCAGCGTAGAAGGAGGCTCCTACAATGAGCAGTTCTTC; CDR3aa: CASSVEGGSYNEQFF
len: 17; abundance: NA; d_gene: NA; v_gene: TRBV19; j_gene: TRBJ2-2; CDR3nt: TGTGCCAGTAGTATCTCCTATGGCTCCGCGAACACCGGGGAGCTGTTTTTT; CDR3aa: CASSISYGSANTGELFF
len: 15; abundance: NA; d_gene: NA; v_gene: TRBV19; j_gene: TRBJ2-7; CDR3nt: TGTGCCAGTAGTATACGCGGGACCCGCCCCGACGAGCAGTACTTC; CDR3aa: CASSIRGTRPDEQYF
len: 14; abundance: few; d_gene: TRBD1; v_gene: TRBV28; j_gene: TRBJ1-1; CDR3nt: TGTGCCAGCAGTTCCTGGACAGGGAAAACTGAAGCTTTCTTT; CDR3aa: CASSSWTGKTEAFF
len: 16; abundance: NA; d_gene: TRBD1; v_gene: TRBV6-5; j_gene: TRBJ2-2; CDR3nt: TGTGCCAGCAGTTCCCCGAGGGGGCAGTCAGTCGGGGTACTGTTTTTT; CDR3aa: CASSSPRGQSVGVLFF
len: 12; abundance: NA; d_gene: NA; v_gene: TRBV6-5; j_gene: TRBJ1-5; CDR3nt: TGTGCCACCGCAACAGGGTTGGAACCCCAGCATTTT; CDR3aa: CATATGLEPQHF
len: 13; abundance: many; d_gene: NA; v_gene: TRBV9; j_gene: TRBJ1-4; CDR3nt: TGTGCCAGCAGCGTTTTGACGGGTGAAAAACTGTTTTTT; CDR3aa: CASSVLTGEKLFF
len: 19; abundance: NA; d_gene: NA; v_gene: TRBV7-3; j_gene: TRBJ2-1; CDR3nt: TGTGCCAGCAGCCAACTGCCTAGCGGAAGAGGAGGGGGCTACAATGAGCAGTTCTTC; CDR3aa: CASSQLPSGRGGGYNEQFF
len: 14; abundance: few; d_gene: NA; v_gene: TRBV7-4; j_gene: TRBJ1-5; CDR3nt: TGTGCCATCAACGGACATACGGGCAATCAGCCCCAGCATTTT; CDR3aa: CAINGHTGNQPQHF
len: 16; abundance: NA; d_gene: TRBD2; v_gene: TRBV5-5; j_gene: TRBJ2-2; CDR3nt: TGTGCCAGCAGCTTGGTGGGGGGGACGAACACCGGGGAGCTGTTTTTT; CDR3aa: CASSLVGGTNTGELFF
len: 12; abundance: NA; d_gene: NA; v_gene: TRBV18; j_gene: TRBJ1-5; CDR3nt: TGTGCCAGCTCCCAGGGAAATCAGCCCCAGCATTTT; CDR3aa: CASSQGNQPQHF
len: 15; abundance: NA; d_gene: TRBD1; v_gene: TRBV18; j_gene: TRBJ2-7; CDR3nt: TGTGCCAGCTCCCGAGGGACAGGGGAAACCTACGAGCAGTACTTC; CDR3aa: CASSRGTGETYEQYF
len: 11; abundance: NA; d_gene: NA; v_gene: TRBV3-1/TRBV3-2; j_gene: TRBJ2-1; CDR3nt: TGTGCCAGCAGGGCATACAATGAGCAGTTCTTC; CDR3aa: CASRAYNEQFF
len: 18; abundance: NA; d_gene: NA; v_gene: TRBV18; j_gene: TRBJ2-7; CDR3nt: TGTGCCAGCTCACCTTGGGGGCGAGGGGGTGCCCACTCCTACGAGCAGTACTTC; CDR3aa: CASSPWGRGGAHSYEQYF
len: 14; abundance: NA; d_gene: NA; v_gene: TRBV25-1; j_gene: TRBJ2-2; CDR3nt: TGTGCCAGCAGTGAAACAGGGCTGGCCGGGGAGCTGTTTTTT; CDR3aa: CASSETGLAGELFF
len: 16; abundance: NA; d_gene: TRBD2; v_gene: TRBV5-8; j_gene: TRBJ2-3; CDR3nt: TGTGCCAGCAGCACGGGACTAGCGACTAGCACAGATACGCAGTATTTT; CDR3aa: CASSTGLATSTDTQYF
len: 17; abundance: NA; d_gene: TRBD1; v_gene: TRBV14; j_gene: TRBJ1-1; CDR3nt: TGTGCCAGCAGCCACTTTGGTACGACAGGGGTGGGCACTGAAGCTTTCTTT; CDR3aa: CASSHFGTTGVGTEAFF
len: 13; abundance: once; d_gene: NA; v_gene: TRBV5-1; j_gene: TRBJ1-4; CDR3nt: TGCGCCAGCCGTGAGACCACTAATGAAAAACTGTTTTTT; CDR3aa: CASRETTNEKLFF
len: 16; abundance: once; d_gene: NA; v_gene: TRBV28; j_gene: TRBJ1-5; CDR3nt: TGTGCCAGCAGTCCCCTGGGGGGGTTGGGTAATCAGCCCCAGCATTTT; CDR3aa: CASSPLGGLGNQPQHF
len: 12; abundance: NA; d_gene: NA; v_gene: TRBV7-2; j_gene: TRBJ1-3; CDR3nt: TGTGCCAGCAGCTTAGGGCGAAACACCATATATTTT; CDR3aa: CASSLGRNTIYF
len: 15; abundance: NA; d_gene: TRBD2; v_gene: TRBV28; j_gene: TRBJ2-5; CDR3nt: TGTGCCAGCAGTTCCCCCAGCGGGGTAGGTGAGACCCAGTACTTC; CDR3aa: CASSSPSGVGETQYF
len: 16; abundance: NA; d_gene: TRBD1; v_gene: TRBV4-3; j_gene: TRBJ1-2; CDR3nt: TGCGCCAGCAGCCAAGATCGTGCCGGGACAGGGGGAGGCTACACCTTC; CDR3aa: CASSQDRAGTGGGYTF
len: 12; abundance: NA; d_gene: NA; v_gene: TRBV11-3; j_gene: TRBJ1-2; CDR3nt: TGTGCCAGCAGCCAGACTGGTTATGGCTACACCTTC; CDR3aa: CASSQTGYGYTF
len: 16; abundance: once; d_gene: TRBD1; v_gene: TRBV19; j_gene: TRBJ2-1; CDR3nt: TGTGCCAGTAGTATCGTCCTTGGACAGGGAAGCAATGAGCAGTTCTTC; CDR3aa: CASSIVLGQGSNEQFF
len: 15; abundance: once; d_gene: NA; v_gene: TRBV27; j_gene: TRBJ2-4; CDR3nt: TGTGCCAGCAGTTTCTCAGGCGTGGGCAAAAACATTCAGTACTTC; CDR3aa: CASSFSGVGKNIQYF
len: 14; abundance: NA; d_gene: NA; v_gene: TRBV5-1; j_gene: TRBJ1-2; CDR3nt: TGCGCCAGCAGCTTGGAAGCCGGACGCTATGGCTACACCTTC; CDR3aa: CASSLEAGRYGYTF
len: 15; abundance: NA; d_gene: TRBD1; v_gene: TRBV9; j_gene: TRBJ1-6; CDR3nt: TGTGCCAGCAGCGTAGTAGGACAGGGAGGCTCACCCCTCCACTTT; CDR3aa: CASSVVGQGGSPLHF
len: 13; abundance: NA; d_gene: TRBD2; v_gene: TRBV28; j_gene: TRBJ2-1; CDR3nt: TGTGCCAGCAGTCCCCCAACGGGGGGGGAGCAGTTCTTC; CDR3aa: CASSPPTGGEQFF
len: 11; abundance: NA; d_gene: NA; v_gene: TRBV5-1; j_gene: TRBJ2-1; CDR3nt: TGCGCCAGCAAACTAGGTTATGAGCAGTTCTTC; CDR3aa: CASKLGYEQFF
len: 16; abundance: NA; d_gene: NA; v_gene: TRBV28; j_gene: TRBJ2-3; CDR3nt: TGTGCCAGCAGACCCCTGATGGGCAGGAGAACAGATACGCAGTATTTT; CDR3aa: CASRPLMGRRTDTQYF
len: 16; abundance: NA; d_gene: NA; v_gene: TRBV9; j_gene: TRBJ2-3; CDR3nt: TGTGCCAGCAGCCCAGTGGGGGGGCAGAGCACAGATACGCAGTATTTT; CDR3aa: CASSPVGGQSTDTQYF
len: 13; abundance: once; d_gene: TRBD1; v_gene: TRBV6-5; j_gene: TRBJ1-5; CDR3nt: TGTGCCAGCAGGAGGGACAGAAATCAGCCCCAGCATTTT; CDR3aa: CASRRDRNQPQHF
len: 11; abundance: NA; d_gene: TRBD1; v_gene: TRBV7-3; j_gene: TRBJ2-1; CDR3nt: TGTGCCAGTGACGAAGGACAGGGGAAGTTCTTC; CDR3aa: CASDEGQGKFF
len: 11; abundance: NA; d_gene: TRBD1; v_gene: TRBV20-1; j_gene: TRBJ1-2; CDR3nt: TGCAGTGCCCGGACAGGAGGGACTGACACCTTC; CDR3aa: CSARTGGTDTF
len: 14; abundance: few; d_gene: NA; v_gene: TRBV2; j_gene: TRBJ1-5; CDR3nt: TGTGCCAGCAGTGATTCCGGGGGCGGCCAGCCCCAGCATTTT; CDR3aa: CASSDSGGGQPQHF
len: 14; abundance: NA; d_gene: NA; v_gene: TRBV6-5; j_gene: TRBJ1-2; CDR3nt: TGTGCCAGCACCCTGAGGACAGAATTTTATGGCTACACCTTC; CDR3aa: CASTLRTEFYGYTF
len: 17; abundance: NA; d_gene: TRBD1; v_gene: TRBV10-3; j_gene: TRBJ1-3; CDR3nt: TGTGCCATCAGTCTTACACCCTCGACAGGGGCTGGAAACACCATATATTTT; CDR3aa: CAISLTPSTGAGNTIYF
len: 15; abundance: NA; d_gene: TRBD1; v_gene: TRBV3-1/TRBV3-2; j_gene: TRBJ1-6; CDR3nt: TGTGCCAGCAGCTACCGGGACAGAGACGACTCACCCCTCCACTTT; CDR3aa: CASSYRDRDDSPLHF
len: 17; abundance: NA; d_gene: TRBD1; v_gene: TRBV7-2; j_gene: TRBJ1-2; CDR3nt: TGTGCCAGCAGCTTGATGACAGGGGGCGCCTTAAACTATGGCTACACCTTC; CDR3aa: CASSLMTGGALNYGYTF
len: 16; abundance: NA; d_gene: NA; v_gene: TRBV19; j_gene: TRBJ2-3; CDR3nt: TGTGCCAGTAGTATAGCTCGACGGATCCGGACAGATACGCAGTATTTT; CDR3aa: CASSIARRIRTDTQYF
len: 14; abundance: NA; d_gene: NA; v_gene: TRBV7-8; j_gene: TRBJ2-7; CDR3nt: TGTGCCAGCAGCCACCGAAGTACGTCCTACGAGCAGTACTTC; CDR3aa: CASSHRSTSYEQYF
len: 14; abundance: NA; d_gene: NA; v_gene: TRBV13; j_gene: TRBJ1-1; CDR3nt: TGTGCCAGCAGCTTCTCGGATATGAACACTGAAGCTTTCTTT; CDR3aa: CASSFSDMNTEAFF
len: 13; abundance: NA; d_gene: NA; v_gene: TRBV10-3; j_gene: TRBJ1-2; CDR3nt: TGTGCCATCAGTGAGGAAGGGACGGTAGGCTACACCTTC; CDR3aa: CAISEEGTVGYTF
len: 13; abundance: NA; d_gene: NA; v_gene: TRBV6-5; j_gene: TRBJ1-2; CDR3nt: TGTGCCAGCGCTCAGACAGTTAACTATGGCTACACCTTC; CDR3aa: CASAQTVNYGYTF
len: 19; abundance: NA; d_gene: NA; v_gene: TRBV6-2/TRBV6-3; j_gene: TRBJ2-6; CDR3nt: TGTGCCAGCCGCCGCGGGCCGGTTGGTTTTCAGACTGGGGCCAACGTCCTGACTTTC; CDR3aa: CASRRGPVGFQTGANVLTF
len: 15; abundance: NA; d_gene: NA; v_gene: TRBV19; j_gene: TRBJ2-7; CDR3nt: TGTGCCAGTAGTATAAGGGCTGGCAGCTCCTACGAGCAGTACTTC; CDR3aa: CASSIRAGSSYEQYF
len: 14; abundance: NA; d_gene: NA; v_gene: TRBV7-6; j_gene: TRBJ1-5; CDR3nt: TGTGCCAGCAGCTTGGGAGGACTCAATCAGCCCCAGCATTTT; CDR3aa: CASSLGGLNQPQHF